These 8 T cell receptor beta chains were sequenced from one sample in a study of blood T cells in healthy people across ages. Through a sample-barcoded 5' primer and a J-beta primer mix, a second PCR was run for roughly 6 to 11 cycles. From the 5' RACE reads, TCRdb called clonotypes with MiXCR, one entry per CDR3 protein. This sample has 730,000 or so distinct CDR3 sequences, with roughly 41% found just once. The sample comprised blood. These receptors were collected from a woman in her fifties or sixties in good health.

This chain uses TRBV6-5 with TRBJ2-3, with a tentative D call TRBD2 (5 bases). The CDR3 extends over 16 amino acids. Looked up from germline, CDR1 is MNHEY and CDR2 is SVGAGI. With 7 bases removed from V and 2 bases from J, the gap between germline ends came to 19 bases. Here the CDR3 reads CASKGAKRSNTDTQYF. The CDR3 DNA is TGTGCCAGCAAGGGCGCTAAGCGGAGCAACACAGATACGCAGTATTTT.

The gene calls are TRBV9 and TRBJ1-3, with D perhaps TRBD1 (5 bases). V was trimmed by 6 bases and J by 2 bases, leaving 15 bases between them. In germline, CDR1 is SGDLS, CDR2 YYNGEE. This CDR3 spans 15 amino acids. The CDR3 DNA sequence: TGTGCCAGCACCACGTTGGGGGATGCTGGAAACACCATATATTTT. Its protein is CASTTLGDAGNTIYF.

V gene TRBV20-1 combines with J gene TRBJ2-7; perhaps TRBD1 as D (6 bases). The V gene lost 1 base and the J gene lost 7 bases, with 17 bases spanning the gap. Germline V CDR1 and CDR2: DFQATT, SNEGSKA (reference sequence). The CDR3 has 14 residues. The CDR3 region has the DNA TGCAGTGCTAGAGTAGGGGGAATCCTTAGAGAGCAGTACTTC. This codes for CSARVGGILREQYF.

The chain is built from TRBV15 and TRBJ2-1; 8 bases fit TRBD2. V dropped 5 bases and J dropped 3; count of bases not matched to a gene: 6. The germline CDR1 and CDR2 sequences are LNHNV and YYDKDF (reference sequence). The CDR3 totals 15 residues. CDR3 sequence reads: CATSPPAGVYNEQFF. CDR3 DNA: TGTGCCACCAGCCCCCCAGCGGGAGTCTACAATGAGCAGTTCTTC.

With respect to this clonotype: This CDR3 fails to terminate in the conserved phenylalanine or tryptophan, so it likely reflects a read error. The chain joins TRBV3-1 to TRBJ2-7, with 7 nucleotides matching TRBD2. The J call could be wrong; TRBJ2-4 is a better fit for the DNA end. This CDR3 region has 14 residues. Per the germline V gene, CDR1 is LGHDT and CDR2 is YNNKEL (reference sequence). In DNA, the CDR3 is TGTGCCAGCAGCCAAGGTGGACTAGAGAACATTCAGTACTTG. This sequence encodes CASSQGGLENIQYL.

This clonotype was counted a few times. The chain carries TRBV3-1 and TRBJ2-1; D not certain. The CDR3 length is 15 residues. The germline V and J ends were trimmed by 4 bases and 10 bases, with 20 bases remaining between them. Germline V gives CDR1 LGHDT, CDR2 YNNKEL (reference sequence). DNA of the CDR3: TGTGCCAGCAGCCCCGAAGGGCTAGGAGTGCGCGAGCAGTTCTTC. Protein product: CASSPEGLGVREQFF.

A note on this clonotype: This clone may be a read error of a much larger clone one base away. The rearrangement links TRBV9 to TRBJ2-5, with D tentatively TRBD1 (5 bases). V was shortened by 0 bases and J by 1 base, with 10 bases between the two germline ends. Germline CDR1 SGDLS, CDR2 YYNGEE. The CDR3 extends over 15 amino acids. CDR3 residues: CASSVAQGFQETQYF. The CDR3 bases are TGTGCCAGCAGCGTAGCGCAGGGCTTCCAAGAGACCCAGTACTTC.

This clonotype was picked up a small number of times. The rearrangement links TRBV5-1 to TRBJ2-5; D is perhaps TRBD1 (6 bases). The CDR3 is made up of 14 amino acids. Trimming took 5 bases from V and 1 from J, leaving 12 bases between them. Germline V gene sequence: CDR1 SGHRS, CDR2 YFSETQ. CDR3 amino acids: CASRQGTSQETQYF. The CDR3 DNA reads TGCGCCAGCAGACAGGGCACATCCCAAGAGACCCAGTACTTC.